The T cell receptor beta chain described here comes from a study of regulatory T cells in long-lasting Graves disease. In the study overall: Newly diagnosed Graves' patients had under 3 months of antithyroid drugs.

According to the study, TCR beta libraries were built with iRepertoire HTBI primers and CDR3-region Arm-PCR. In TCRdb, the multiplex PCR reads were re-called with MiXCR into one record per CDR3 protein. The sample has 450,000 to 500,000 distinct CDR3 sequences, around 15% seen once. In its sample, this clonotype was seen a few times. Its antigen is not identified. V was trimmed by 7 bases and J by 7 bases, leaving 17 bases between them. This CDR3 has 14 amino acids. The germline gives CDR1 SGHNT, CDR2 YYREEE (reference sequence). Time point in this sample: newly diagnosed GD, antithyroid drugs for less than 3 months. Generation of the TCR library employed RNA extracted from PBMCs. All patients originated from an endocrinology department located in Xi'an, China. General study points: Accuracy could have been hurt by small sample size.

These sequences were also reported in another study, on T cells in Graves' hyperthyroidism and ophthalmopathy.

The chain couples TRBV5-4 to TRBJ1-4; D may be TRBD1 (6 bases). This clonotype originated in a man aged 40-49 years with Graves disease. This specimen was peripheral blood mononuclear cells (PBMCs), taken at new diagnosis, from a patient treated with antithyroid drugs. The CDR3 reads CASGREGEGEKLFF. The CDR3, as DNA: TGTGCCAGCGGCCGAGAGGGGGAGGGTGAAAAACTGTTTTTT.